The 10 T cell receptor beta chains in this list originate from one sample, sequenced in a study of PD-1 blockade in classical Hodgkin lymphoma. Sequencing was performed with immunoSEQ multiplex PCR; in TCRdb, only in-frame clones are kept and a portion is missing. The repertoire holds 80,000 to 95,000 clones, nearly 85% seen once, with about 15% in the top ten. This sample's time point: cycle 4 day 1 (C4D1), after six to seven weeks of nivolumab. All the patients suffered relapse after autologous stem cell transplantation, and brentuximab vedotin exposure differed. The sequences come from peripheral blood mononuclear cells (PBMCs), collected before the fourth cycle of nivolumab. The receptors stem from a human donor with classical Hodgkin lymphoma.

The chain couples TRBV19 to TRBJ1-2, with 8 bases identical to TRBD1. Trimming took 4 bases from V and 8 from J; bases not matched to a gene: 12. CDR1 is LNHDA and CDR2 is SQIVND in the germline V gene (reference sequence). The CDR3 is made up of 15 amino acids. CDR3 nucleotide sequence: TGTGCCAGTAGTAAGGGCCAGGGGGCAAGTCGGGGCTACACCTTC. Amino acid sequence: CASSKGQGASRGYTF.

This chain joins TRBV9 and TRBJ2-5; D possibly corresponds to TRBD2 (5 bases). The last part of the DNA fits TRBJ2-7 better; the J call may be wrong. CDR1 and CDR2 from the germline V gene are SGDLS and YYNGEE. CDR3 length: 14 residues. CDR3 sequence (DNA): TGTGCCAGCAGCGTAGTGGACTTCTCCTACGAGCAGTACTTC. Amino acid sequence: CASSVVDFSYEQYF.

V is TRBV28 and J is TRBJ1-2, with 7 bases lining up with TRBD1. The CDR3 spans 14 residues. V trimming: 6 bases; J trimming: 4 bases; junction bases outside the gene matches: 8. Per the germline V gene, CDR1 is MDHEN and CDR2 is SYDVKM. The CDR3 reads CASSPTGSLYGYTF. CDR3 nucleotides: TGTGCCAGCAGCCCGACAGGGTCACTCTATGGCTACACCTTC.

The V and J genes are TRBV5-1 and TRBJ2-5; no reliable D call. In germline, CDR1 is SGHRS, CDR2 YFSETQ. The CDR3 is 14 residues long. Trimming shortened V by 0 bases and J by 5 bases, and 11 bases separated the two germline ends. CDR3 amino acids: CASSLGGVSETQYF. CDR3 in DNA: TGCGCCAGCAGCTTGGGAGGAGTCTCGGAGACCCAGTACTTC.

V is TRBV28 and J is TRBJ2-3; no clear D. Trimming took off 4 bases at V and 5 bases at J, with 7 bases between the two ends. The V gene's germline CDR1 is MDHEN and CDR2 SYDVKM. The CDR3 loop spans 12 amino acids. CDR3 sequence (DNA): TGTGCCAGCAGTTCCCGACTAGATACGCAGTATTTT. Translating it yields CASSSRLDTQYF.

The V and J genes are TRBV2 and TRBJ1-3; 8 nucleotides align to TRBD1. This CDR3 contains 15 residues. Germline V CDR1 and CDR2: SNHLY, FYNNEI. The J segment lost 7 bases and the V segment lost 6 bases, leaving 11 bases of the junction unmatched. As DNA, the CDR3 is TGTGCCAGCAGGAAGGGGACAGGCACTCGGAACACCATATATTTT. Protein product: CASRKGTGTRNTIYF.

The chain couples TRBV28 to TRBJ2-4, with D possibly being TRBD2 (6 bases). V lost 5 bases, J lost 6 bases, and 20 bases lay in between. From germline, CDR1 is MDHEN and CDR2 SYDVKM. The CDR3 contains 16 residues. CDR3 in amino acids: CASSLIQAGAGNIQYF. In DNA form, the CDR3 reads TGTGCCAGCAGTCTAATCCAAGCGGGCGCGGGAAACATTCAGTACTTC.

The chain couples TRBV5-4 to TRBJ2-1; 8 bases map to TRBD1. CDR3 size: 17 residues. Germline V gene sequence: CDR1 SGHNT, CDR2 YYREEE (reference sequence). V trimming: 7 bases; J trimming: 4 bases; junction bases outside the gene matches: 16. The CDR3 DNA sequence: TGTGCCAGCCTGAGGAGGACAGGGACCTATGGGTACAATGAGCAGTTCTTC. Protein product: CASLRRTGTYGYNEQFF.

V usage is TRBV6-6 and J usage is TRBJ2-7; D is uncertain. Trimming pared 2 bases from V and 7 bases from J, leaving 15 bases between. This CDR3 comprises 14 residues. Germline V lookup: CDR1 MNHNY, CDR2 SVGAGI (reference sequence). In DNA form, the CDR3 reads TGTGCCAGCAGTTACGAATTGCGGTCGGGTGAGCAGTACTTC. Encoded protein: CASSYELRSGEQYF.

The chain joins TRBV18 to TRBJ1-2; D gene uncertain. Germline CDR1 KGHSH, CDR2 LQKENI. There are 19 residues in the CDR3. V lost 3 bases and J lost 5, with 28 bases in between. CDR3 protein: CASSPSRGDTTSLNYGYTF. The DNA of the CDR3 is TGTGCCAGCTCACCTTCCCGGGGTGACACAACGTCCCTTAATTATGGCTACACCTTC. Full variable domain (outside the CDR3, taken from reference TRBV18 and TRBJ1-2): NAGVMQNPRHLVRRRGQEARLRCSPMKGHSHVYWYRQLPEEGLKFMVYLQKENIIDESGMPKERFSAEFPKEGPSILRIQQVVRGDSAAYFCASSPSRGDTTSLNYGYTFGSGTRLTVV.